One and the same sample provided the 20 T cell receptor beta chains below, sequenced in a study of blood T cell repertoires in COVID-19. The data were produced by immunoSEQ multiplex PCR, yet TCRdb's version contains in-frame clones alone and is incomplete. The repertoire holds more than 95,000 clones, roughly nine tenths seen once, with 5% to 6.5% in the top ten. Input material: peripheral blood. These receptor sequences come from a human donor in a cohort sampled during active COVID-19.

This chain connects TRBV7-3 to TRBJ2-3, with 15 bases matching TRBD2. The CDR3 totals 17 residues. Germline loops: CDR1 SGHTA, CDR2 FQGTGA. The junction had 8 bases not matched to a gene; V was cut back by 5 bases and J by 5 bases. CDR3: CASSPRTSGGAKDTQYF. CDR3 DNA: TGTGCCAGCAGCCCTCGGACTAGCGGGGGGGCAAAAGATACGCAGTATTTT.

This chain connects TRBV4-3 to TRBJ1-6, with a weak D call TRBD1 (6 bases). V gave up 4 bases and J gave up 9 bases, with 19 bases separating them. Germline loops: CDR1 LGHNA, CDR2 YSLEER. The CDR3 covers 16 residues. As DNA, the CDR3 is TGCGCCAGCAGCCCCAAACCGGACAGTAGTGTTTCACCCCTCCACTTT. Translation gives CASSPKPDSSVSPLHF.

In its sample, this clone was seen once. The chain has TRBV3-1 (or the pseudogene TRBV3-2) and TRBJ1-1, with D possibly TRBD1 on 5 matching bases. Germline lookup yields CDR1 LGHDT and CDR2 YNNKEL (reference sequence). The CDR3 sequence is 15 residues long. Trimming shortened V by 4 bases and J by 1 base, and 13 bases separated the two germline ends. CDR3 sequence: CASSPRGDSNTEAFF. CDR3 nucleotides: TGTGCCAGCAGCCCCCGGGGGGATTCGAACACTGAAGCTTTCTTT.

The chain recombines TRBV27 with TRBJ1-2, with 8 bases aligning to TRBD1. Per the germline V gene, CDR1 is MNHEY and CDR2 is SMNVEV (reference sequence). The CDR3 loop spans 16 amino acids. The V and J ends lost 6 bases and 4 bases, in that order; junction bases with no gene match: 13. CDR3 amino acids: CASRQTGAPIGYGYTF. The CDR3 coding sequence is TGTGCCAGCAGACAGACAGGGGCCCCCATCGGCTATGGCTACACCTTC.

This clone was seen a few times. The chain uses TRBV4-1 and TRBJ1-1; perhaps TRBD1 as D (6 bases). With 3 bases removed from V and 1 base from J, the gap between germline ends came to 12 bases. The CDR3 extends over 15 amino acids. CDR1 is MGHRA and CDR2 is YSYEKL in the germline V gene. The CDR3 loop reads CASSHKQTGNTEAFF. The CDR3 DNA follows: TGCGCCAGCAGCCACAAGCAGACAGGGAACACTGAAGCTTTCTTT.

The chain links TRBV7-8 to TRBJ1-2; D is possibly TRBD1 (6 bases). Germline loops: CDR1 SGHVS, CDR2 FQNEAQ. The V and J ends lost 5 bases and 2 bases respectively, with 12 bases between them. The CDR3 sequence is 14 residues long. The CDR3 is CASSREQGNYGYTF. The CDR3 DNA is TGTGCCAGCAGCCGAGAGCAGGGGAACTATGGCTACACCTTC.

The rearrangement joins TRBV6-5 to TRBJ1-4, with D possibly matching TRBD1 (5 bases). Germline V gene lookup returns CDR1 MNHEY and CDR2 SVGAGI. V was cut by 5 bases and J by 7 bases, with 17 bases left in between. The CDR3 contains 15 residues. The CDR3 bases are TGTGCCAGCAGTCTAAACAGGCGAGACGGTGAAAAACTGTTTTTT. Translated, it gives CASSLNRRDGEKLFF.

This chain joins TRBV4-1 and TRBJ2-5, with TRBD2 matching over 7 bases. Germline assignment: CDR1 MGHRA and CDR2 YSYEKL. CDR3 length equals 15 residues. The J segment lost 5 bases and the V segment lost 1 base, leaving 7 bases of the junction unmatched. The CDR3 bases are TGCGCCAGCAGCCAAGTCCCCGGGGGGATGGAGACCCAGTACTTC. This sequence encodes CASSQVPGGMETQYF.

This clone was detected only once. The chain joins TRBV9 to TRBJ2-3; D may be TRBD1 (5 bases). CDR3 length: 16 amino acids. In germline, CDR1 is SGDLS, CDR2 YYNGEE. V dropped 0 bases and J dropped 3 bases, with 14 bases sitting between them. In DNA, the CDR3 is TGTGCCAGCAGCGTAGGACCCAACCAGGGTACAGATACGCAGTATTTT. Its translation: CASSVGPNQGTDTQYF.

The CDR3 sequence: CASSSRTGWNTGELFF. CDR3 DNA: TGTGCCAGCAGTTCCCGGACAGGATGGAACACCGGGGAGCTGTTTTTT. This chain uses TRBV27 with TRBJ2-2, with 7 bases identical to TRBD1. Trimming at V came to 4 bases and at J to 1 base, leaving 6 bases not matched to a gene. This CDR3 has 16 residues. Germline CDR1 MNHEY, CDR2 SMNVEV (reference sequence).

This clone was detected only once. The chain has TRBV6-1 and TRBJ2-5, with TRBD2 matching over 10 bases. V shed 4 bases and J 2 bases; nucleotides not matched to a gene: 13. The CDR3 has 18 residues. Germline CDR1 MNHNS, CDR2 SASEGT. CDR3 nucleotide sequence: TGTGCCAGCAGTGCCGGGACTAGCGTCGGAGGACTACAAGAGACCCAGTACTTC. This gives the protein CASSAGTSVGGLQETQYF.

V and J are TRBV7-8 and TRBJ2-7, with 9 positions matching TRBD2. This CDR3 comprises 14 residues. V shed 1 base, J shed 4 bases, and the junction held 2 bases outside the gene matches. CDR1 is SGHVS, CDR2 FQNEAQ, per germline. The CDR3 loop is CASSLGLAVYEQYF. CDR3 DNA: TGTGCCAGCAGCTTAGGACTAGCGGTTTACGAGCAGTACTTC.

This chain uses TRBV19 with TRBJ1-4, with TRBD1 as a possible D gene (5 bases). This CDR3 is 14 amino acids long. Germline V gene lookup returns CDR1 LNHDA and CDR2 SQIVND (reference sequence). V gave up 5 bases and J gave up 3 bases, with 10 bases separating them. CDR3: CASSPRASNEKLFF. CDR3 bases: TGTGCCAGTAGTCCCAGGGCTTCTAATGAAAAACTGTTTTTT.

CDR3 residues: CASSSLKRGTYEQYF. CDR3 DNA: TGCGCCAGCAGCTCTTTAAAAAGGGGGACCTACGAGCAGTACTTC. J is TRBJ2-7 and V is TRBV5-1; D possibly corresponds to TRBD1 (6 bases). Germline-derived CDR1 and CDR2 are SGHRS and YFSETQ. This CDR3 region has 15 residues. The V end was cut by 3 bases, the J end by 2 bases, with 15 bases between.

This chain connects TRBV4-3 to TRBJ2-5, with D unresolved. This CDR3 contains 14 residues. V dropped 2 bases and J dropped 0 bases, with 7 bases sitting between them. Germline CDR1 is LGHNA and CDR2 is YSLEER. Here the CDR3 reads CASSQHYNQETQYF. The CDR3 DNA is TGCGCCAGCAGCCAACACTACAACCAAGAGACCCAGTACTTC.

The gene calls are TRBV6-2 or TRBV6-3 and TRBJ2-1; 10 positions agree with TRBD2. The length of the CDR3 is 19 residues. V dropped 2 bases and J dropped 4; count of bases not matched to a gene: 14. The germline V gene encodes CDR1 MNHEY and CDR2 SVGEGT. CDR3 DNA: TGTGCCAGCAGTTACCCACTTTGGGCTAGCGGGAGTGCGTACAATGAGCAGTTCTTC. Its translation: CASSYPLWASGSAYNEQFF.

The V and J genes are TRBV7-9 and TRBJ2-3, with a possible D match to TRBD1 (6 bases). The germline gives CDR1 SEHNR, CDR2 FQNEAQ (reference sequence). Trimming pared 5 bases from V and 4 bases from J, leaving 16 bases between. The CDR3 loop spans 15 amino acids. Written as DNA, the CDR3 is TGTGCCAGCAGCGGGGGACAATGGAGCCCAGATACGCAGTATTTT. Encoded protein: CASSGGQWSPDTQYF.

The rearrangement links TRBV6-5 to TRBJ2-1; D might be TRBD1 (5 bases). Between the trimmed V and J ends, which lost 5 bases and 8 bases, there was a span of 16 bases. The CDR3 has 14 amino acids. Germline V CDR1 and CDR2: MNHEY, SVGAGI. CDR3 coding DNA: TGTGCCAGCAGTACTAACAGGTATCGGGATGAGCAGTTCTTC. This sequence encodes CASSTNRYRDEQFF.

The chain is built from TRBV27 and TRBJ2-1, with 9 bases that match TRBD2. Germline trimming cut 2 bases from V and 4 bases from J; bases unmatched to any gene: 3. From germline, CDR1 is MNHEY and CDR2 SMNVEV (reference sequence). This CDR3 contains 15 residues. The DNA of the CDR3 is TGTGCCAGCAGTTTAGCAGCGGGGGGTTACAATGAGCAGTTCTTC. Amino acids: CASSLAAGGYNEQFF.

V gene TRBV19 combines with J gene TRBJ2-1; weak D call: TRBD2 (6 bases). Trimming stripped 5 bases from V and 6 bases from J, with 20 bases between. The CDR3 is made up of 16 amino acids. Germline-derived CDR1 and CDR2 are LNHDA and SQIVND (reference sequence). The CDR3 DNA reads as TGTGCCAGTAGTTGGGCAGGAGGGCCTGGAGGCAATGAGCAGTTCTTC. This translates into CASSWAGGPGGNEQFF.